The source of this TCR beta chain is a study of response to subunit inactivated influenza vaccine. This clonotype was found a few times. V dropped 7 bases and J dropped 1 base, with 11 bases sitting between them. There are 15 residues in the CDR3. MiXCR, applied by TCRdb to the RT-PCR reads, yields one record per CDR3 protein. In the table there are about 500,000 distinct CDR3 sequences, about 17% of which are singletons. The specimen comprised CD4+ T cells sorted from PBMCs, sampled about 23 months after vaccination. The receptor's source is a man in his fifties or sixties who received an inactivated influenza vaccine. The chain combines TRBV12-3 or TRBV12-4 with TRBJ2-6, with a tentative D call TRBD2 (6 bases). CDR3 sequence: CASTPGGSGANVLTF. CDR3 nucleotides: TGTGCCAGCACCCCCGGGGGATCTGGGGCCAACGTCCTGACTTTC.